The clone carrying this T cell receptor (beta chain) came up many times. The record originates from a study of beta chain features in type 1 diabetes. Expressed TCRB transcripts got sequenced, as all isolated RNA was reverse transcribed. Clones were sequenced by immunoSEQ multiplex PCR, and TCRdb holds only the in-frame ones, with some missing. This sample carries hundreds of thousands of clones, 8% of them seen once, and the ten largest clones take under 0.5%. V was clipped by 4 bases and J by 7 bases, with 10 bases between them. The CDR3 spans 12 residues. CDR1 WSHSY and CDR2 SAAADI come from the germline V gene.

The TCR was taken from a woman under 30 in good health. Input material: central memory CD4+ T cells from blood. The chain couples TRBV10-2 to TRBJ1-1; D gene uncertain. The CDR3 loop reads CASSAQGGEAFF. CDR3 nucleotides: TGCGCCAGCAGTGCTCAAGGCGGTGAAGCTTTCTTT.